Presented here are 16 T cell receptor beta chains from one specimen sequenced in a study of regulatory T cells in long-lasting Graves disease. Stated time point: persistent/refractory GD, antithyroid drugs over 5 years with positive TRAb. After RNA was extracted from PBMCs, the TCR library was made from it. Researchers made TCR beta libraries by using iRepertoire HTBI primers and running Arm-PCR on CDR3 regions. Via MiXCR, TCRdb re-called the multiplex PCR reads, giving one row per CDR3 protein. The sample contains about 660,000 distinct CDR3 sequences, 25% to 35% of which appear only once. Specimen: peripheral blood mononuclear cells (PBMCs), collected when the disease was refractory, from a patient treated with antithyroid drugs. These receptors originate from a female donor with Graves disease.

J is TRBJ2-2 and V is TRBV2; possible D gene TRBD2, 5 bases. The CDR3 has 15 residues. The V gene lost 3 bases and the J gene lost 3 bases, with 11 bases spanning the gap. Germline lookup yields CDR1 SNHLY and CDR2 FYNNEI. The CDR3 DNA reads TGTGCCAGCAGTGAGAGGGCCACCTACACCGGGGAGCTGTTTTTT. It specifies CASSERATYTGELFF.

This clonotype occurred a few times. J is TRBJ1-2 and V is TRBV29-1; D possibly corresponds to TRBD1 (5 bases). The germline V gene encodes CDR1 SQVTM and CDR2 ANQGSEA. The V end lost 1 base, the J end lost 3 bases, and 12 bases lay between the germline ends. There are 14 residues in the CDR3. This CDR3 reads CSVEVRGGDYGYTF. The CDR3 DNA reads TGCAGCGTTGAAGTACGGGGGGGGGACTATGGCTACACCTTC.

V and J are TRBV9 and TRBJ2-3; TRBD2 agrees at 11 bases. Germline trimming cut 4 bases from V and 0 bases from J; bases unmatched to any gene: 10. Germline V gene sequence: CDR1 SGDLS, CDR2 YYNGEE. CDR3 length equals 18 residues. In DNA, the CDR3 is TGTGCCAGCAGCCCATTAGCGGGAGGGCTGGGGAGCACAGATACGCAGTATTTT. Translating it yields CASSPLAGGLGSTDTQYF.

To note about this clonotype: The junction does not match germline at one end; this may be a read error. The chain recombines TRBV25-1 with TRBJ1-3; 7 positions agree with TRBD1. The CDR3 is made up of 15 amino acids. From germline, CDR1 is MGHDK and CDR2 SYGVNS. The chain's CDR3 is CVSSERQGSGNTIYF. The CDR3 DNA reads as TGTGTCAGCAGTGAGCGACAGGGATCTGGAAACACCATATATTTT.

This clonotype turned up a few times. The chain employs TRBV19 and TRBJ1-1; the match to TRBD1 covers 7 bases. CDR1 and CDR2 from the germline V gene are LNHDA and SQIVND (reference sequence). This CDR3 region has 14 residues. J gave up 1 base and V 6 bases, and 5 bases lay outside the gene matches. The CDR3 region has the DNA TGTGCCAGTAGGGTGACAGGGCCGAACACTGAAGCTTTCTTT. It encodes CASRVTGPNTEAFF.

This clonotype came up a few times. The chain joins TRBV6-1 to TRBJ1-2; TRBD1 is a possible D gene (6 bases). The length of the CDR3 is 13 residues. Between the trimmed V and J ends, which lost 5 bases and 7 bases, there was a span of 14 bases. The V gene's germline CDR1 is MNHNS and CDR2 SASEGT. The CDR3 reads CASSKTQGLGYTF. The CDR3 DNA reads as TGTGCCAGCAGTAAAACCCAGGGGCTTGGCTACACCTTC.

Only a few counts were recorded for this clonotype. The rearrangement uses TRBV6-1 and TRBJ1-4, with TRBD1 matching 10 bases. The junction had 15 bases not matched to a gene; V was cut back by 6 bases and J by 11 bases. Germline V gene lookup returns CDR1 MNHNS and CDR2 SASEGT. The length of the CDR3 is 16 residues. CDR3 sequence: CASRPSPGTGVEKLFF. The CDR3 DNA follows: TGTGCCAGCAGGCCCTCCCCCGGGACAGGGGTAGAGAAACTGTTTTTT.

This chain links TRBV20-1 with TRBJ2-7; no clear D gene. Germline assignment: CDR1 DFQATT and CDR2 SNEGSKA (reference sequence). V was trimmed by 6 bases and J by 2 bases, leaving 14 bases between them. The CDR3 spans 13 residues. The CDR3 DNA reads TGCAGTGCCTCGGAACCCGGACCCTACGAGCAGTACTTC. Translation: CSASEPGPYEQYF.

The genes are TRBV12-3 or TRBV12-4 and TRBJ1-5; 7 bases agree with TRBD1. Trimming removed 6 bases from V and 5 bases from J; junction bases left unmatched: 4. The CDR3 is 13 residues long. This CDR3 is CASRKDRDQPQHF. CDR3 coding DNA: TGTGCCAGCAGGAAAGACAGGGATCAGCCCCAGCATTTT.

This clonotype was found a few times. The chain carries TRBV7-8 and TRBJ1-4; D call uncertain. CDR3 size: 21 residues. Germline V gene data show CDR1 as SGHVS and CDR2 as FQNEAQ. V lost 1 base, J lost 1 base, and 25 bases lay in between. CDR3 DNA: TGTGCCAGCAGCTTAGTCGGCTTGGCAGGCTTATTCTTGGTAACTAATGAAAAACTGTTTTTT. It is translated as CASSLVGLAGLFLVTNEKLFF.

This clonotype has just one count. A junction end diverges from the germline sequence, so it may reflect a read error. The chain combines TRBV5-1 with TRBJ2-7; 13 nucleotides agree with TRBD2. Germline CDR1 is SGHRS and CDR2 is YFSETQ. This CDR3 region has 16 residues. The CDR3 sequence is CASSWEGLAGPYGQYF. The DNA of the CDR3 is TGCGCCAGCAGCTGGGAGGGACTAGCGGGACCATACGGGCAGTACTTC. The variable domain in full, completed from reference TRBV5-1 and TRBJ2-7, reads KAGVTQTPRYLIKTRGQQVTLSCSPISGHRSVSWYQQTPGQGLQFLFEYFSETQRNKGNFPGRFSGRQFSNSRSEMNVSTLELGDSALYLCASSWEGLAGPYGQYFGPGTRLTVT.

This clonotype was found a few times. The chain combines TRBV6-1 with TRBJ1-5; no clear D gene. V was pared by 1 base and J by 1 base, with 8 bases between. Looked up from germline, CDR1 is MNHNS and CDR2 is SASEGT. The CDR3 covers 15 residues. The CDR3 bases are TGTGCCAGCAGTGAAGAACTTGTGAGCAATCAGCCCCAGCATTTT. Translation gives CASSEELVSNQPQHF.

The J gene is TRBJ2-7, the V gene TRBV2; D may correspond to TRBD1 or TRBD2 (5 bases each). The V end lost 5 bases, the J end lost 2 bases, and 10 bases lay between the germline ends. This CDR3 contains 13 residues. Looked up from germline, CDR1 is SNHLY and CDR2 is FYNNEI. The CDR3 bases are TGTGCCAGCAGTTTCGGGGCAGCCTACGAGCAGTACTTC. This sequence encodes CASSFGAAYEQYF.

This clonotype was counted ten times or more. The rearrangement uses TRBV10-3 and TRBJ2-5; D ambiguous. The V and J ends lost 6 bases and 5 bases respectively, with 7 bases between them. The germline gives CDR1 ENHRY, CDR2 SYGVKD. This CDR3 spans 11 amino acids. The CDR3 reads CAIRTRETQYF. CDR3 in DNA: TGTGCCATCAGGACGAGGGAGACCCAGTACTTC.

J is TRBJ2-5 and V is TRBV20-1, with 13 bases lining up with TRBD2. Trimming took 4 bases from V and 4 from J; bases not matched to a gene: 3. The CDR3 contains 14 residues. Germline CDR1 reads DFQATT; CDR2 reads SNEGSKA (reference sequence). The CDR3: CSATGLAGTETQYF. In nucleotides, the CDR3 is TGCAGTGCTACGGGACTAGCGGGAACAGAGACCCAGTACTTC.

This clonotype was detected only once. This chain links TRBV5-1 with TRBJ1-3, with D unresolved. Germline V gene sequence: CDR1 SGHRS, CDR2 YFSETQ. This CDR3 contains 16 residues. Trimming took 0 bases from V and 2 from J, leaving 12 bases between them. The CDR3 loop reads CASSLESPIAGNTIYF. CDR3 DNA sequence: TGCGCCAGCAGCTTGGAAAGCCCTATCGCTGGAAACACCATATATTTT.